This T cell receptor beta chain comes out of a study of cytomegalovirus exposure and HLA in healthy donors. Study-level information: One earlier analysis, a look at around 180 million T cells, found about 110 million unique TCR beta sequences. Study observations and caveats: Reportedly, HLA-A and HLA-B alleles of most subjects were accurately predicted from TCR beta.

13 Jbeta primers and 60 Vbeta primers were used for the PCR. Clones were read by immunoSEQ multiplex PCR, and TCRdb kept only the in-frame ones, dropping some. The sample lists approximately 160,000 clones; 65% to 80% were seen once. Trimming cost V 0 bases and J 10 bases, with 15 bases left between them. The germline gives CDR1 LNHDA, CDR2 SQIVND (reference sequence). CDR3 size: 14 residues. To note about this clone: What it binds is not known.

The chain joins TRBV19 to TRBJ1-2; maybe TRBD1 (6 bases). This receptor was taken from a woman between 35 and 50 years old in good health and CMV-seropositive. Input material: PBMCs. CDR3 region: CASSIDLQGQVYTF. The CDR3 bases are TGTGCCAGTAGTATAGATCTGCAGGGGCAGGTCTACACCTTC.